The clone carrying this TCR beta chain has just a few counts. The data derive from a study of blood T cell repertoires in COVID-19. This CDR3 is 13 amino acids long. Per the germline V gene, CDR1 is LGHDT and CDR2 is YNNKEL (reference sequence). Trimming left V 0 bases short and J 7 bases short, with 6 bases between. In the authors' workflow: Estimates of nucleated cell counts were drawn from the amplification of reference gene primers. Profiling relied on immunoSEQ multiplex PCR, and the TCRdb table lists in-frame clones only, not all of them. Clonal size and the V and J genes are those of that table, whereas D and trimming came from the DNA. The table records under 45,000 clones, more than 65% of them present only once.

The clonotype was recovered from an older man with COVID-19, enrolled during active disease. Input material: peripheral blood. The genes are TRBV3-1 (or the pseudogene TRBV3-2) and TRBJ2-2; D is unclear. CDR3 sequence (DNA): TGTGCCAGCAGCCAAGATCGCGGCGGGGAGCTGTTTTTT. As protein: CASSQDRGGELFF.